The text below deals with one T cell receptor beta chain. The antigen is not known. Germline lookup yields CDR1 SGHTA and CDR2 FQGTGA. V lost 1 base and J 4 bases, leaving 4 bases between the germline ends. CDR3 size: 13 residues. Profiling relied on immunoSEQ multiplex PCR, and the TCRdb table lists in-frame clones only, not all of them. Among over 50,000 clones listed, approximately 83% were seen once. These data originate in a study of OX40 agonist ivuxolimab in advanced cancers. Findings and limits, study-wide: Still undetermined is the antigen specificity of the expanded peripheral T cells.

The sequence was obtained from an adult with an advanced solid tumor such as melanoma, head and neck, liver or kidney cancer. The source was CD4+ or CD8+ T cells sorted from blood, collected in a trial of the OX40 agonist ivuxolimab. The chain uses TRBV7-3 and TRBJ2-2; unclear D gene. The CDR3 is CASSLRATGELFF. The CDR3 DNA follows: TGTGCCAGCAGCTTAAGGGCCACCGGGGAGCTGTTTTTT.